Below are 24 T cell receptor beta chains sequenced from a single sample in a study of molecular identifiers for immune sequencing clone quantification. Using its own MiXCR run on the PCR reads, TCRdb lists one record per CDR3 protein. The sample has under 650,000 distinct CDR3 sequences, just under 20% seen once. Sequenced: naive CD8+ T cells from blood, with Jurkat cell RNA spiked in. Subset meaning: FACS-sorted CD8+CD4-CCR7+CD45RA+ naive T cells. These receptors were collected from a human donor in good health. Some libraries in this study had Jurkat cell RNA spiked in.

This clonotype has ten or more counts. The gene calls are TRBV5-6 and TRBJ2-3; D unresolved. Trimming removed 1 base at V and 4 bases at J, with 10 bases between. This CDR3 has 14 amino acids. Germline-derived CDR1 and CDR2 are SGHDT and YYEEEE. CDR3 bases: TGTGCCAGCAGCTTGTTCGCCGATGCAGATACGCAGTATTTT. It encodes CASSLFADADTQYF.

The table lists this clonotype with a few counts. Its ends do not fully match the called genes, so a read error is possible. This rearrangement joins TRBV7-7 to TRBJ2-7; tentatively, D is TRBD1 (5 bases). The CDR3 covers 14 residues. Germline V gene sequence: CDR1 SSHAT, CDR2 FNYEAQ (reference sequence). The CDR3 is CASSFSPGSYEQYF. The CDR3 DNA sequence: TGTGCTAGCAGCTTTAGCCCAGGGTCCTACGAGCAGTACTTC.

There are many counts of this clonotype. V usage is TRBV6-5 and J usage is TRBJ2-3, with D perhaps assigned TRBD1 or TRBD2 (5 bases each). Germline CDR1 reads MNHEY; CDR2 reads SVGAGI. The ends were cut back, 1 base at V and 0 bases at J, with 11 bases in the middle. There are 16 residues in the CDR3. The CDR3 here is CASSYYSGTSTDTQYF. As DNA, the CDR3 is TGTGCCAGCAGTTACTATTCAGGGACCAGCACAGATACGCAGTATTTT.

This clonotype showed up many times. DNA for the CDR3: TGCAGCGTTGAAGCTTTCGGGGGTACCGGGGAGCTGTTTTTT. Translating gives CSVEAFGGTGELFF. The chain links TRBV29-1 to TRBJ2-2, with D tentatively TRBD2 (6 bases). Germline assignment: CDR1 SQVTM and CDR2 ANQGSEA. Trimming removed 1 base at V and 5 bases at J, with 11 bases between. The CDR3 is 14 amino acids.

As concerns this clonotype: With a much larger clone just one base away, this may be a read error. The gene calls are TRBV2 and TRBJ2-7; D ambiguous. CDR3 length: 14 amino acids. The V and J ends lost 5 bases and 2 bases respectively, with 13 bases between them. Germline CDR1 is SNHLY and CDR2 is FYNNEI. The CDR3, as DNA: TGTGCCAGCAGTCGACCAGCCTACCCCTACGAGCAGTACTTC. Translating it yields CASSRPAYPYEQYF.

This clonotype was seen a few times. The chain couples TRBV14 to TRBJ2-1; TRBD2 aligns across 8 bases. V was clipped by 5 bases and J by 8 bases; unmatched bases: 11. From germline, CDR1 is SGHDN and CDR2 FVKESK. The CDR3 is 15 amino acids. CDR3: CASSDWAGGIDEQFF. Here the CDR3 DNA reads TGTGCCAGCAGCGACTGGGCGGGAGGAATTGATGAGCAGTTCTTC.

This clonotype came up many times. The chain couples TRBV4-3 to TRBJ2-7; D is undetermined. Trimming cost V 0 bases and J 0 bases, with 12 bases left between them. This CDR3 contains 16 residues. Germline assignment: CDR1 LGHNA and CDR2 YSLEER. The CDR3 DNA sequence: TGCGCCAGCAGCCAAGATTCCGGCGGTAGCTCCTACGAGCAGTACTTC. Translating gives CASSQDSGGSSYEQYF.

Comment on this clonotype: With a much larger clone just one base away, this may be a read error. The genes are TRBV11-1 and TRBJ2-7, with 7 bases aligning to TRBD2. The CDR3 has 15 residues. Looked up from germline, CDR1 is SGHAT and CDR2 is FQDESV (reference sequence). J was trimmed by 6 bases and V by 4 bases; bases with no gene match: 12. CDR3 sequence reads: CASSYAGTNSCEQYF. As DNA, the CDR3 is TGTGCCAGCAGCTACGCCGGGACTAACAGTTGCGAGCAGTACTTC.

This clonotype was detected many times. The chain couples TRBV6-6 to TRBJ2-1; D is possibly TRBD2 (6 bases). The CDR3 runs to 16 residues. V lost 5 bases, J lost 2 bases, and 16 bases lay in between. Germline V gene data show CDR1 as MNHNY and CDR2 as SVGAGI (reference sequence). In nucleotides, the CDR3 is TGTGCCAGCAGTCCTCTCATGCGGGGCCCCTACAATGAGCAGTTCTTC. Translation: CASSPLMRGPYNEQFF.

Concerning this clonotype: This may be a read error, as it is one base from a much larger clone. The V call is TRBV27, the J call TRBJ1-1; possibly TRBD1 for D (5 bases). Germline-derived CDR1 and CDR2 are MNHEY and SMNVEV (reference sequence). The CDR3 contains 15 residues. The germline V and J ends were trimmed by 0 bases and 6 bases, with 14 bases remaining between them. The CDR3 nucleotides read TGTGCCAGCAGTTTATCGGGCAACGGACACGCTGAAGCTTTCTTT. It yields the protein CASSLSGNGHAEAFF.

A few counts support this clonotype. The J gene is TRBJ2-3, the V gene TRBV10-1, with 7 bases that match TRBD2. CDR1 and CDR2 (germline): WNHNN, SYGVQD (reference sequence). V lost 0 bases to trimming and J lost 6 bases; unmatched junction nucleotides: 9. CDR3 length: 16 amino acids. The CDR3 nucleotides are TGCGCCAGCAGTGAGTCTCTAGCGGAGATTTATGATACGCAGTATTTT. Its protein product is CASSESLAEIYDTQYF.

At least ten counts were recorded for this clonotype. The chain combines TRBV4-3 with TRBJ2-7; weak D call: TRBD1 (6 bases). The CDR3 consists of 14 residues. Per germline, CDR1 LGHNA and CDR2 YSLEER. V shed 3 bases and J shed 0 bases, with 9 bases lying between them. CDR3 DNA sequence: TGCGCCAGCAGCCAGGGGGCTAGCTCCTACGAGCAGTACTTC. Protein: CASSQGASSYEQYF.

The table lists this clonotype with many counts. CDR3 sequence reads: CASSAGQTNQPQHF. CDR3 nucleotide sequence: TGTGCCAGCAGCGCAGGACAGACCAATCAGCCCCAGCATTTT. The J gene is TRBJ1-5, the V gene TRBV9; TRBD1 might be the D (6 bases). V lost 3 bases and J lost 3, with 10 bases in between. The germline gives CDR1 SGDLS, CDR2 YYNGEE. There are 14 residues in the CDR3.

This clonotype was found many times. The rearrangement joins TRBV12-3 or TRBV12-4 to TRBJ2-5; D may be TRBD2 (5 bases). V was shortened by 5 bases and J by 2 bases, with 9 bases between the two germline ends. The CDR3 has 13 residues. CDR3 sequence: CASSGLGQETQYF. In DNA, the CDR3 is TGTGCCAGCAGTGGACTGGGTCAAGAGACCCAGTACTTC.

This clonotype showed up many times. The chain recombines TRBV29-1 with TRBJ2-1, with 8 bases matching TRBD2. The V segment lost 7 bases and the J segment 8 bases; nucleotides outside the gene matches: 10. Germline CDR1 reads SQVTM; CDR2 reads ANQGSEA. The CDR3 loop spans 13 amino acids. This chain's CDR3 is CSGGSGIRDEQFF. CDR3 coding DNA: TGCAGCGGTGGTAGCGGGATCCGGGATGAGCAGTTCTTC.

Worth noting for this clonotype: A much larger clone lies a single base off, so this may be a read error. This sequence joins TRBV13 and TRBJ1-2, with TRBD1 matching 8 bases. Germline lookup yields CDR1 PRHDT and CDR2 FYEKMQ (reference sequence). The CDR3 consists of 13 residues. CDR3 sequence: CACSRQGFIGYTF. CDR3 nucleotides: TGTGCCTGCAGTCGACAGGGGTTTATTGGCTACACCTTC.

This clonotype occurred many times. The chain carries TRBV4-1 and TRBJ1-1, with 7 bases aligning to TRBD1. Germline CDR1 is MGHRA and CDR2 is YSYEKL. The CDR3 is 14 amino acids. V shed 3 bases, J shed 4 bases, and the junction held 5 bases outside the gene matches. The CDR3 sequence: CASSQTTGATEAFF. CDR3 coding DNA: TGCGCCAGCAGCCAGACCACAGGGGCCACTGAAGCTTTCTTT.

At least ten counts were recorded for this clonotype. This chain uses TRBV24-1 with TRBJ2-3; 7 bases align to TRBD2. In germline, CDR1 is KGHDR, CDR2 SFDVKD. The V segment lost 5 bases and the J segment 0 bases; nucleotides outside the gene matches: 4. The CDR3 is 15 amino acids. Here the CDR3 reads CATSVPSGSTDTQYF. The CDR3 bases are TGTGCCACCAGTGTTCCTAGCGGAAGCACAGATACGCAGTATTTT.

To note about this clonotype: At one boundary the junction diverges from the germline segment, which might be a read error. This chain uses TRBV7-2 with TRBJ2-3; TRBD2 agrees at 11 bases. Per the germline V gene, CDR1 is SGHTA and CDR2 is FQGNSA. This CDR3 has 15 amino acids. Written as DNA, the CDR3 is TGTGCCAGCCTCATAGCGGGGGGGGGAGCAGATGCGCAGTATTTT. This codes for CASLIAGGGADAQYF.

This clonotype showed up just a few times. The V gene is TRBV4-3, the J gene TRBJ2-7; 7 bases match TRBD1. The junction had 8 bases not matched to a gene; V was cut back by 1 base and J by 2 bases. The CDR3 has 16 amino acids. Germline values: CDR1 LGHNA, CDR2 YSLEER. Here the CDR3 DNA reads TGCGCCAGCAGCCAAGCAGAACAGGGGTTTACCTACGAGCAGTACTTC. This gives the protein CASSQAEQGFTYEQYF.

The CDR3 DNA reads TGTGCCAGCAGCTCACCGTCTACCTACGAGCAGTACTTC. It codes for CASSSPSTYEQYF. The chain combines TRBV7-9 with TRBJ2-7; D is uncertain. Germline CDR1 and CDR2: SEHNR and FQNEAQ (reference sequence). CDR3 length equals 13 residues. Trimming stripped 4 bases from V and 2 bases from J, with 9 bases between. The variable domain in full, completed from reference TRBV7-9 and TRBJ2-7, reads DTGVSQNPRHKITKRGQNVTFRCDPISEHNRLYWYRQTLGQGPEFLTYFQNEAQLEKSRLLSDRFSAERPKGSFSTLEIQRTEQGDSAMYLCASSSPSTYEQYFGPGTRLTVT.

This clonotype turned up a few times. The chain is built from TRBV27 and TRBJ2-5; D is possibly TRBD2 (5 bases). This CDR3 contains 13 residues. V was pared by 4 bases and J by 4 bases, with 10 bases between. In germline, CDR1 is MNHEY, CDR2 SMNVEV (reference sequence). CDR3 amino acids: CASSSRVGETQYF. CDR3 DNA: TGTGCCAGCAGTTCGCGGGTAGGAGAGACCCAGTACTTC.

This clonotype has a single count. This may be a read error, as it is one base from a much larger clone. The rearrangement uses TRBV7-6 and TRBJ1-3; TRBD1 matches at 8 bases. Per germline, CDR1 SGHVS and CDR2 FNYEAQ. The CDR3 is 15 residues long. CDR3 loop: CASGLAGTGGNTIYF. CDR3 bases: TGTGCCAGCGGCTTAGCGGGGACAGGCGGAAACACCATATATTTT.

This clonotype appeared many times. The rearrangement links TRBV7-9 to TRBJ2-2; D gene unclear. Germline V gene lookup returns CDR1 SEHNR and CDR2 FQNEAQ (reference sequence). CDR3 size: 17 residues. The V end lost 3 bases, the J end lost 1 base, and 15 bases lay between the germline ends. This chain's CDR3 is CASSFNWAAENTGELFF. The CDR3 nucleotides are TGTGCCAGCAGCTTTAACTGGGCGGCCGAGAACACCGGGGAGCTGTTTTTT.